This TCR beta chain emerged from a study of T cells after yellow fever vaccination. For the study at large: Some fractions had low cell numbers, and these were prepared with SMART-Seq v4 Ultra Low Input.

The sample holds many counts of this clonotype. Its antigen is not known. Study-wide findings and caveats: The CD4 and CD8 compartments had a small share of their clonotypes in common. Though it reached lower strength, the secondary response hit its peak faster, day 5 versus 15.

CDR3 size: 17 residues. CDR1 and CDR2 (germline): SGHRS, YFSETQ. V gave up 0 bases and J gave up 6 bases; unmatched junction bases: 11. 5'RACE template switching generated TCR cDNA, adding a universal primer site and UMIs. TCRdb re-analysed the 5' RACE reads in MiXCR, keeping a single row per CDR3 protein. The table has 95,000 to 100,000 distinct CDR3 sequences, roughly 5.2% seen once. V and J are TRBV5-1 and TRBJ2-1, with 8 bases identical to TRBD1. The source was CD8+ T cells sorted from PBMCs, collected 10 days after the yellow fever booster vaccination. The clonotype comes from a man between 18 and 35 years old who received the YFV17D yellow fever vaccine. DNA for the CDR3: TGCGCCAGCAGCTTGGGCTATAGGACAGGGATTTTCAATGAGCAGTTCTTC. It is translated as CASSLGYRTGIFNEQFF.